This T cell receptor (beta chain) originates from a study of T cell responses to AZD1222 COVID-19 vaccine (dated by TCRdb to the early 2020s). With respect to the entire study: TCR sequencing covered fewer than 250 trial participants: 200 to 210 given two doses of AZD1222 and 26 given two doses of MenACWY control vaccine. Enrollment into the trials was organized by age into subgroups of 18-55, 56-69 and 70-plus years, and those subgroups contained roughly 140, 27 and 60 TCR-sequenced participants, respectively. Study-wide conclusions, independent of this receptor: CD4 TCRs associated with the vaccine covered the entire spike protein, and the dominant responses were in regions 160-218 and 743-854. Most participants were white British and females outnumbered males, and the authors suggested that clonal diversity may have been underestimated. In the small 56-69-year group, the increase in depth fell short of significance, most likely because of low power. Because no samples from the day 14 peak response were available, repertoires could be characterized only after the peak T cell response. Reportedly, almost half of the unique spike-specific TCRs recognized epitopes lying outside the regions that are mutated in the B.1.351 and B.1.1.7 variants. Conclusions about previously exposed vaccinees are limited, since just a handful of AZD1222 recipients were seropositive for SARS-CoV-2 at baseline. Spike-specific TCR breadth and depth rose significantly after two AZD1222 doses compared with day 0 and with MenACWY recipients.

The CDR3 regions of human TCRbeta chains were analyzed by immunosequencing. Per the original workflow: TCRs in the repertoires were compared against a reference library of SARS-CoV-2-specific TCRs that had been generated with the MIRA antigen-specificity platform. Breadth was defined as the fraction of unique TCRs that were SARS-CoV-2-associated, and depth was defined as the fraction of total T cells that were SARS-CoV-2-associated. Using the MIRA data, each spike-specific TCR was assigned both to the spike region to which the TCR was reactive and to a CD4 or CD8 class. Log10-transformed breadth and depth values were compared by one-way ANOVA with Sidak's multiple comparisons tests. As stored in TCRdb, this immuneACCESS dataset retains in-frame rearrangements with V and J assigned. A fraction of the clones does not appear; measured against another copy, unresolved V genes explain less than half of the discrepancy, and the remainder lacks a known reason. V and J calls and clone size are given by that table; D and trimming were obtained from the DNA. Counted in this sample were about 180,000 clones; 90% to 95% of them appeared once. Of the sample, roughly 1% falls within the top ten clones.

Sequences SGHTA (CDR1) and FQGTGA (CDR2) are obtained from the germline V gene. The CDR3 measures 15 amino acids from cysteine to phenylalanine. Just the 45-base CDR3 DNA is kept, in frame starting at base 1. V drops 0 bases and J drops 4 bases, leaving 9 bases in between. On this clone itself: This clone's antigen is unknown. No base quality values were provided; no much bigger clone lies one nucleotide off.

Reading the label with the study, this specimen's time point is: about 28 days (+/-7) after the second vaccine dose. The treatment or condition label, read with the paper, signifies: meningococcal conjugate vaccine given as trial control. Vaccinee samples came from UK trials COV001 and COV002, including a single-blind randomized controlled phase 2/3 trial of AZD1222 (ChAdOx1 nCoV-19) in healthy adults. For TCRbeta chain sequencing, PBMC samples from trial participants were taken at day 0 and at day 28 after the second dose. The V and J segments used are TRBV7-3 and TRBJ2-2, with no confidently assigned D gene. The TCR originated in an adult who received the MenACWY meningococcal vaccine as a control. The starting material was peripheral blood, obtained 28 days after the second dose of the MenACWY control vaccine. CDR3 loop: CASSLTGFGTGELFF. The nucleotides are TGTGCCAGCAGCTTAACCGGGTTTGGCACCGGGGAGCTGTTTTTT.